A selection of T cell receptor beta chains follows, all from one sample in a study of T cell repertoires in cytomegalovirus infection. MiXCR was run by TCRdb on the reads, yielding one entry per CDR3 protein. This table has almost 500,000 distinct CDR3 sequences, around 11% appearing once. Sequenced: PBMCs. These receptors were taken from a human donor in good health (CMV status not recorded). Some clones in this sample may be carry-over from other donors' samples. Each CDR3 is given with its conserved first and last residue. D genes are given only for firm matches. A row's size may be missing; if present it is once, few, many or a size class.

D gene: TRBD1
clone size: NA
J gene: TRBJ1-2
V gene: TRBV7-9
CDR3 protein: CASTGQADGYTF
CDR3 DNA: TGTGCCAGCACCGGACAGGCGGATGGCTACACCTTC

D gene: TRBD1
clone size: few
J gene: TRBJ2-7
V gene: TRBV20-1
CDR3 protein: CSASSGTGYHEQYF
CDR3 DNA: TGCAGTGCTAGTTCCGGGACAGGGTACCACGAGCAGTACTTC

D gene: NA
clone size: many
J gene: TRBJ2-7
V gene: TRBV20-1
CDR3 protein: CSARVVAYEQYF
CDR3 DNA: TGCAGTGCTAGAGTGGTAGCCTACGAGCAGTACTTC

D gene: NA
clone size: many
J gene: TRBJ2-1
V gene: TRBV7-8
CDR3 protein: CASSLARLVVSYNEQFF
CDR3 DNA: TGTGCCAGCAGCTTAGCGCGACTAGTGGTCTCCTACAATGAGCAGTTCTTC

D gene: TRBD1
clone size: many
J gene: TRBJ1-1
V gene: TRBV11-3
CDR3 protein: CASSPGQGSTEAFF
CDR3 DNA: TGTGCCAGCAGCCCCGGACAGGGTAGCACTGAAGCTTTCTTT

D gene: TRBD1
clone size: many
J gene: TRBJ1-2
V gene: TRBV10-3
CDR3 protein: CAISENAGGDPYGYTF
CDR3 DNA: TGTGCCATCAGTGAGAATGCAGGGGGGGACCCCTATGGCTACACCTTC

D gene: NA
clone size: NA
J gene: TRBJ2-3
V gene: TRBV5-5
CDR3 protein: CASSLAQRVRADTQYF
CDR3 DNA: TGTGCCAGCAGCTTGGCCCAGCGGGTGCGGGCAGATACGCAGTATTTT

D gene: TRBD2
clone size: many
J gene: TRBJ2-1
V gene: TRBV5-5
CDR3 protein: CASSLRPYSGRSSYNEQFF
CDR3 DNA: TGTGCCAGCAGCTTACGCCCTTATAGCGGGAGGAGCTCCTACAATGAGCAGTTCTTC

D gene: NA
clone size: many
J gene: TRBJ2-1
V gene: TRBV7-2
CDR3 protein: CASSPVGSYNEQFF
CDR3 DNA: TGTGCCAGCAGCCCCGTGGGGTCCTACAATGAGCAGTTCTTC

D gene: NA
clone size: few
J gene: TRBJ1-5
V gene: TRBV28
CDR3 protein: CASSLPSGHGQPQHF
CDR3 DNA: TGTGCCAGCAGTTTACCAAGCGGGCACGGCCAGCCCCAGCATTTT

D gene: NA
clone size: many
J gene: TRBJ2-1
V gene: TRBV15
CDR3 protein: CATSGWTDIRGLFF
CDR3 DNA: TGTGCCACCAGCGGGTGGACGGACATTCGGGGTCTGTTCTTC

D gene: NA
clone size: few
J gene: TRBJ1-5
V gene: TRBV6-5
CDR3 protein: CASSYSLGSNQPQHF
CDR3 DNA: TGTGCCAGCAGTTACTCTCTCGGTAGCAATCAGCCCCAGCATTTT

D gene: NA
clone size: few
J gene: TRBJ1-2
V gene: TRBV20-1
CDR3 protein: CSARERQYGYTF
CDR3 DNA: TGCAGTGCTAGAGAAAGACAGTATGGCTACACCTTC

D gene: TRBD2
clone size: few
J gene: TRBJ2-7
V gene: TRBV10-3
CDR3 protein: CAIRPSGSATPEQYF
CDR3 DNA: TGTGCCATCAGGCCCAGCGGGAGTGCCACCCCCGAGCAGTACTTC

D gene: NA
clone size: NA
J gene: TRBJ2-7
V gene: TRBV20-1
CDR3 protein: CSARDTLYEQYF
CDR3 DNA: TGCAGTGCCCGGGACACTCTATACGAGCAGTACTTC

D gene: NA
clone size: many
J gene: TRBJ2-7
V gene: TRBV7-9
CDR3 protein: CASSLKWGKKQVYEQYF
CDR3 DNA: TGTGCCAGCAGCTTAAAATGGGGGAAAAAACAGGTTTACGAGCAGTACTTC

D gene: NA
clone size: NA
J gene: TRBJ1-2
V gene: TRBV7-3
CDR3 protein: CASSGGATYGYTF
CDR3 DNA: TGTGCCAGCAGTGGTGGGGCTACCTATGGCTACACCTTC

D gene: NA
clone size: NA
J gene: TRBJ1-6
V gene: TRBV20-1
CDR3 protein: CSALKRSREMNSPLHF
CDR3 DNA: TGCAGTGCCCTAAAAAGGAGCAGGGAGATGAATTCACCCCTCCACTTT

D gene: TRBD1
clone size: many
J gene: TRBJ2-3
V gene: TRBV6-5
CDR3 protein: CASSAGTGFEYF
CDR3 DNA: TGTGCCAGCAGTGCCGGGACAGGGTTTGAGTATTTT

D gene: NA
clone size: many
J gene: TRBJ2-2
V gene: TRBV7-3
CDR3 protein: CASTPKAGLTGELFF
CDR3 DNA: TGTGCCAGCACCCCCAAAGCAGGGCTTACCGGGGAGCTGTTTTTT

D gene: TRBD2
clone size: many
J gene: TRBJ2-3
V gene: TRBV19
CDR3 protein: CALKAGGPDTQYF
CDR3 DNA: TGTGCCCTAAAGGCGGGAGGGCCAGATACGCAGTATTTT

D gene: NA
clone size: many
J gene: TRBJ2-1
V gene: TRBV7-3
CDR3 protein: CASSPTYGRASYNEQFF
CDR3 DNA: TGTGCCAGCAGCCCTACTTATGGGCGGGCTTCCTACAATGAGCAGTTCTTC

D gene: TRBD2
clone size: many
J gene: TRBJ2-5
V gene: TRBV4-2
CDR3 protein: CASSRGDGGRAGETQYF
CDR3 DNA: TGTGCCAGCAGCCGGGGAGACGGCGGGAGGGCCGGAGAGACCCAGTACTTC

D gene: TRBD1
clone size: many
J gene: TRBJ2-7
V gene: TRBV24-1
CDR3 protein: CATSDPGQGNEQYF
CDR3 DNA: TGTGCCACCAGTGATCCAGGACAGGGGAACGAGCAGTACTTC

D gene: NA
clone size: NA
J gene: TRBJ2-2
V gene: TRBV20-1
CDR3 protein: CSAPVGGWNTGELFF
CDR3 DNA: TGCAGTGCTCCCGTGGGGGGATGGAACACCGGGGAGCTGTTTTTT

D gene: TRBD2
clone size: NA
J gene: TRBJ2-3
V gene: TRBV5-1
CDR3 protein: CASSLGAGGPSADTQYF
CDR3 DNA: TGCGCCAGCAGCTTGGGAGCGGGAGGCCCCTCGGCAGATACGCAGTATTTT

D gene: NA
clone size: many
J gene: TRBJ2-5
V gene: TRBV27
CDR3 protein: CASSKGSETQYF
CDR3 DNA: TGTGCCAGCAGTAAAGGTTCCGAGACCCAGTACTTC

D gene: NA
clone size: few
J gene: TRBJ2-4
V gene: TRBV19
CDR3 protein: CASSIGATHIAKNIQYF
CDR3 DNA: TGTGCCAGTAGTATAGGGGCCACGCATATAGCCAAAAACATTCAGTACTTC

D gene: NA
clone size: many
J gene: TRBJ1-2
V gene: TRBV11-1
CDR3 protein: CASSLAGNGYTF
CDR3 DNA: TGTGCCAGCAGCTTAGCGGGAAATGGCTACACCTTC

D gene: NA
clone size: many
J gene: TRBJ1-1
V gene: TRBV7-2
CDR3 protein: CASSLQQGLGTEAFF
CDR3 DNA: TGTGCCAGCAGCCTACAACAGGGATTAGGGACTGAAGCTTTCTTT

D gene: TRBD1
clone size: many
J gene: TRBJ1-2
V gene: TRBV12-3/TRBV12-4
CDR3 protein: CASSPGQSYGYTF
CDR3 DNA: TGTGCCAGCAGTCCGGGACAGAGCTATGGCTACACCTTC

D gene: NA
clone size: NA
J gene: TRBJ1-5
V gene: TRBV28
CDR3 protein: CASTRINQPQHF
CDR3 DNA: TGTGCCTCAACACGGATCAATCAGCCCCAGCATTTT

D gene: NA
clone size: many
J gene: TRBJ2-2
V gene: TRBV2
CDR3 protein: CASKAGANTGELFF
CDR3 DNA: TGTGCCAGCAAGGCAGGGGCGAACACCGGGGAGCTGTTTTTT

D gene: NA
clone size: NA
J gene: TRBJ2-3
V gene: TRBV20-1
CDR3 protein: CSAHNGRFTDTQYF
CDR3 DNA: TGCAGTGCTCATAACGGACGGTTTACAGATACGCAGTATTTT

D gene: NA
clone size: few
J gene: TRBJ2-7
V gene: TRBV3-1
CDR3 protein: CASSQKAGPFEQYF
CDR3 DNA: TGTGCCAGCAGCCAAAAAGCGGGCCCCTTCGAGCAGTACTTC

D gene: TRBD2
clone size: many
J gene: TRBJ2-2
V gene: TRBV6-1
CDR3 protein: CASRPGLVHGELFF
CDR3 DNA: TGTGCCAGCAGACCGGGACTAGTGCACGGGGAGCTGTTTTTT

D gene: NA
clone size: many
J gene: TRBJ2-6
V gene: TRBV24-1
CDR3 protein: CATSEREGKSSGANVLTF
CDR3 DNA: TGTGCCACCAGTGAGCGTGAGGGGAAAAGCTCTGGGGCCAACGTCCTGACTTTC

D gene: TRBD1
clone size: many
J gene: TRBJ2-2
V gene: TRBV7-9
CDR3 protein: CASSSLDRGDTGELFF
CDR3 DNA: TGTGCCAGCAGCTCACTCGACAGGGGGGACACCGGGGAGCTGTTTTTT

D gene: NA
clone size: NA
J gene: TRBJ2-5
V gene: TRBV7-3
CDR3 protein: CASSLTGTAFETQYF
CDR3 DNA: TGTGCCAGCAGCTTAACCGGGACTGCGTTCGAGACCCAGTACTTC

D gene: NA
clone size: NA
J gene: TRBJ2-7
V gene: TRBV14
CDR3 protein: CASSQDRGRTYEQYF
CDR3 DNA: TGTGCCAGCAGCCAAGATCGGGGCAGAACCTACGAGCAGTACTTC

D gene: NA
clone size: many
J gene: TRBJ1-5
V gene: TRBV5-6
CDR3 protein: CASSPTGFDQPQHF
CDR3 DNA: TGTGCCAGCAGCCCAACAGGGTTTGATCAGCCCCAGCATTTT

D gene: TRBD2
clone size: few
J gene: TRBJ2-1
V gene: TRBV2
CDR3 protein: CASSDPLAGVYNEQFF
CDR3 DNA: TGTGCCAGCAGTGACCCTCTAGCGGGCGTTTACAATGAGCAGTTCTTC

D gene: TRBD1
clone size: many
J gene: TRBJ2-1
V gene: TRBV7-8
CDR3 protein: CASSLGNRGNEQFF
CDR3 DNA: TGTGCCAGCAGCTTAGGTAACAGGGGCAATGAGCAGTTCTTC

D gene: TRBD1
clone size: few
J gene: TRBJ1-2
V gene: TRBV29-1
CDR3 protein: CSVEVAGGLIYGYTF
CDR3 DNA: TGCAGCGTTGAGGTGGCAGGGGGCCTGATCTATGGCTACACCTTC

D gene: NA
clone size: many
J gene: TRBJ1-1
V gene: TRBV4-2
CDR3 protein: CASSQIRGGEAFF
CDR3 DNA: TGTGCCAGCAGCCAAATCAGGGGTGGGGAAGCTTTCTTT

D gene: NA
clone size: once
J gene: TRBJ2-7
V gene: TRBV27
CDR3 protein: CASSPSGGMKAYEQYF
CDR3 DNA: TGTGCCAGCAGTCCTTCCGGCGGGATGAAGGCGTACGAGCAGTACTTC

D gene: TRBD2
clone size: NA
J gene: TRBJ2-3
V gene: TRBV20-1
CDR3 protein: CSAQSSGDTDTQYF
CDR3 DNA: TGCAGTGCCCAGTCAAGCGGGGACACAGATACGCAGTATTTT

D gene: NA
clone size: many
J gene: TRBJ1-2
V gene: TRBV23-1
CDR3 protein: CASSQLGGHLNIYGYTF
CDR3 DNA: TGCGCCAGCAGTCAACTAGGGGGACATCTTAATATCTATGGCTACACCTTC

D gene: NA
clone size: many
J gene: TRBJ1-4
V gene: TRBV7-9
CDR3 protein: CASSPGAGKLFF
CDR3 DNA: TGTGCCAGCAGCCCCGGGGCGGGGAAACTGTTTTTT

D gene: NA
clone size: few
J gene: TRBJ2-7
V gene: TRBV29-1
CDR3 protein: CSVVFRNFYEQYF
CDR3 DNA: TGCAGCGTAGTATTCCGGAACTTTTACGAGCAGTACTTC

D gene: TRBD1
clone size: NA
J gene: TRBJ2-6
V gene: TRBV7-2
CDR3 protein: CASSQGQPSGANVLTF
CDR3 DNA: TGTGCCAGCAGCCAGGGACAGCCCTCTGGGGCCAACGTCCTGACTTTC

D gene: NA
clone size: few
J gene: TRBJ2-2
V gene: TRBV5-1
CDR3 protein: CASSPLGGPNTGELFF
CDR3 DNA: TGCGCCAGCAGCCCCCTGGGGGGGCCGAACACCGGGGAGCTGTTTTTT

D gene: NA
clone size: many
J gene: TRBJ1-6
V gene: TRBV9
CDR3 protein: CASSVGTGGNSPLHF
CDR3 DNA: TGTGCCAGCAGCGTTGGGACGGGGGGGAATTCACCCCTCCACTTT